This T cell receptor beta chain was documented in a study of radiation and T cells in renal cell carcinoma. Data came from immunoSEQ multiplex PCR; TCRdb stores just in-frame clones and leaves some out. The sample comprises just under 80,000 clones, approximately 86% of which are singletons, and approximately 22% rests with the top ten. The study's findings and limits: Top tumor clonotypes rose in blood 2 weeks post-radiation, then contracted. Pretreatment tumor biopsies were lacking, so baseline clonotypes are unknown.

About this clone: The antigen remains undetermined. The junction does not match germline at one end; this may be a read error.

Germline V gene data show CDR1 as LGHNA and CDR2 as YSLEER. This CDR3 region has 14 residues. Time point given: blood 2 weeks post-SBRT. Treatment meaning: 15 Gy SBRT to primary tumor, nephrectomy 4 weeks later. Blood was sampled at baseline, 2 weeks and 4 weeks after SBRT. The sequenced sample was blood, obtained from a patient whose treatment included radiotherapy and nephrectomy. The chain has TRBV4-3 and TRBJ2-5; D not resolved. This sequence was found in a woman aged 45-65 years with renal cell carcinoma. The CDR3 loop reads CASSQDFRQDTQYF. The DNA of the CDR3 is TGCGCCAGCAGCCAAGATTTCCGCCAAGATACCCAGTACTTC.